A single T cell receptor (beta chain) is shown here with its context. Trimming pared 3 bases from V and 4 bases from J, leaving 13 bases between. Germline V CDR1 and CDR2: SGDLS, YYNGEE. CDR3 length: 14 amino acids. This sample is part of a study of T cell responses to AZD1222 COVID-19 vaccine. Using immunoSEQ multiplex PCR, the repertoire was profiled, and TCRdb retains in-frame clones only, with some absent. Among around 160,000 clones listed, 70% to 90% were seen once. The TCR comes from an adult in good health. The chain links TRBV9 to TRBJ1-1; D perhaps matches TRBD1 (6 bases). The sequenced sample was peripheral blood, obtained on day 0 of AZD1222 vaccination. CDR3 sequence: CASSANTGFTEAFF. DNA of the CDR3: TGTGCCAGCAGCGCTAATACAGGGTTCACTGAAGCTTTCTTT.